This TCR beta chain was identified in a study of cytomegalovirus exposure and HLA in healthy donors. In germline, CDR1 is MRHNA, CDR2 SNTAGT. Trimming stripped 6 bases from V and 5 bases from J, with 11 bases between. This CDR3 is built from 13 residues. The sample holds a few counts of this clone. Primers for the PCR totalled 60 Vbeta and 13 Jbeta. This table comes from immunoSEQ multiplex PCR, and its TCRdb copy is limited to in-frame clones, with some not included. The sample holds 50,000 to 65,000 clones; approximately 71% are singletons and the top ten take around 21%. The V and J genes are TRBV6-4 and TRBJ1-5; maybe TRBD1 (6 bases). The sequencing input was PBMCs. This clonotype was sampled from a woman aged 40 to 50 in good health and CMV-seropositive. The CDR3 nucleotides are TGTGCCAGCAGACGAGGGGGGGATCAGCCCCAGCATTTT. Translating gives CASRRGGDQPQHF.